This is a list of T cell receptor beta chains from one sample in a study of T cell responses to AZD1222 COVID-19 vaccine. Assay: immunoSEQ multiplex PCR; the TCRdb copy retains only in-frame clones and omits some. The data show fewer than 200,000 clones, with just over 90% seen just once and roughly 1.7% held by the top ten. The specimen was peripheral blood, collected 28 days after the second AZD1222 dose. Receptors originate from an adult who received the AZD1222 COVID-19 vaccine. The CDR3 runs from the conserved cysteine through the conserved F or W. A D gene is named only where the DNA matches it firmly. Only some rows state a clone size, as once, few, many or a class for expanded clones.

v_gene,len,j_gene,d_gene,abundance,CDR3nt,CDR3aa
TRBV7-9,16,TRBJ2-3,NA,NA,TGTGCCAGCAGCTCCCCCTCGCGGTCCACTGGGGATACGCAGTATTTT,CASSSPSRSTGDTQYF
TRBV4-1,15,TRBJ2-2,NA,NA,TGCGCCAGCAGCCAAGGTACAGCTAACACCGGGGAGCTGTTTTTT,CASSQGTANTGELFF
TRBV30,15,TRBJ1-1,TRBD1,NA,TGTGCCTCGACACAGGGGGACACCGCGTGGACTGAAGCTTTCTTT,CASTQGDTAWTEAFF
TRBV6-1,14,TRBJ2-7,NA,NA,TGTGCCAGCAGTGAATCTGCGGGATCCTACGAGCAGTACTTC,CASSESAGSYEQYF
TRBV12-5,16,TRBJ2-6,NA,NA,TGTGCTAGTGGTTTGGATCAGGGTCCCGGGGCCAACGTCCTGACTTTC,CASGLDQGPGANVLTF
TRBV6-5,15,TRBJ1-5,TRBD1,NA,TGTGCCAGCAAGAGGTCCCAGGGGACAGGTCAGCCCCAGCATTTT,CASKRSQGTGQPQHF
TRBV2,14,TRBJ1-4,NA,NA,TGTGCCAGCAGTGATGGGGCAGCTAATGAAAAACTGTTTTTT,CASSDGAANEKLFF
TRBV4-1,15,TRBJ2-1,NA,NA,TGCGCCAGCAGCCTGGGGACTGGGGCCTACAATGAGCAGTTCTTC,CASSLGTGAYNEQFF
TRBV7-2,18,TRBJ2-3,TRBD2,NA,TGTGCCAGCAGCTCTAAACCCCGACTAGCGGGGCGTACAGATACGCAGTATTTT,CASSSKPRLAGRTDTQYF
TRBV10-1,19,TRBJ1-6,TRBD1,NA,TGCGCCAGCAGTGACATAGGACAGGGCCCGGGCTCCTATAATTCACCCCTCCACTTT,CASSDIGQGPGSYNSPLHF
TRBV9,14,TRBJ1-1,TRBD1,NA,TGTGCCAGCAGCCCCAGGGGGCAGGAAACTGAAGCTTTCTTT,CASSPRGQETEAFF
TRBV5-5,16,TRBJ1-2,NA,once,TGTGCCAGCAGCCCCGGTCCAGGAACCGTTTACTATGGCTACACCTTC,CASSPGPGTVYYGYTF
TRBV6-2/TRBV6-3,15,TRBJ2-1,NA,NA,TGTGCCAGCAGTCCAGCAGGCGTAGCGACCGATGAGCAGTTCTTC,CASSPAGVATDEQFF
TRBV6-6,14,TRBJ2-1,NA,NA,TGTGCCAGCAGGTCCGTGGGGGGATACAATGAGCAGTTCTTC,CASRSVGGYNEQFF
TRBV29-1,14,TRBJ2-1,TRBD2,NA,TGCAGCGTTGAGTGGGCGGGGGGGCCGGTACGGCAGTTCTTC,CSVEWAGGPVRQFF
TRBV29-1,14,TRBJ1-1,NA,NA,TGCAGCGTTGAAGCTAGGGCCCGATTACGCGGTGCTTTCTTT,CSVEARARLRGAFF
TRBV7-9,12,TRBJ1-3,TRBD1,NA,TGTGCCAGCAGCTTCTCTTCCGGGACAGGGACATTT,CASSFSSGTGTF
TRBV4-2,15,TRBJ1-2,TRBD1,NA,TGTGCCAGCAGCCAAGAGAGACAGGGGTCATATGGCTACACCTTC,CASSQERQGSYGYTF
TRBV19,16,TRBJ2-2,NA,NA,TGTGCCAGTAGTCTCCGTGGAGGTTGGAACACCGGGGAGCTGTTTTTT,CASSLRGGWNTGELFF
TRBV2,15,TRBJ2-5,NA,few,TGTGCCAGCAGTGAAGCATCGAGGGATGGGGAGACCCAGTACTTC,CASSEASRDGETQYF
TRBV15,13,TRBJ2-2,NA,NA,TGTGCCACCAGCAGAGGTCTGGCCGGGGAGCTGTTTTTT,CATSRGLAGELFF
TRBV12-5,11,TRBJ2-7,NA,NA,TGTGCTAGCGGCCAATCGGGGGAGCAGTACTTC,CASGQSGEQYF
TRBV19,13,TRBJ2-3,NA,NA,TGTGCCAGTAGTATGATTAGTCCAGATACGCAGTATTTT,CASSMISPDTQYF
TRBV25-1,12,TRBJ1-2,TRBD1,NA,TGTGCCAGCGTAGGGACAGGGAATGGCTACACCTTC,CASVGTGNGYTF
TRBV30,14,TRBJ1-1,TRBD1,once,TGTGCCTGGAGGGATGGACAGGGGAGGACTGAAGCTTTCTTT,CAWRDGQGRTEAFF
TRBV12-5,16,TRBJ1-5,NA,NA,TGTGCTAGTGTATGGGGTGGGGGCAGAAGCAATCAGCCCCAGCATTTT,CASVWGGGRSNQPQHF
TRBV6-1,12,TRBJ2-7,NA,NA,TGTGCCAGCAGTGAAAGGTCGTACGAGCAGTACTTC,CASSERSYEQYF
TRBV7-9,17,TRBJ2-5,NA,NA,TGTGCCAGCAGCGTGACCCCGGGAGCAGGAGGCGCAGAGACCCAGTACTTC,CASSVTPGAGGAETQYF
TRBV27,13,TRBJ2-7,NA,NA,TGTGCCAGCAGTTTATCATTTGGGAACGAGCAGTACTTC,CASSLSFGNEQYF